This T cell receptor beta chain was retrieved from a study of blood T cell repertoires in COVID-19. Within 2 weeks before study entry, exposed participants met a COVID-19 case. Produced via immunoSEQ multiplex PCR; TCRdb's table is partial and in-frame only. The sample holds 300,000 to 450,000 clones, almost 90% seen once. This clone has a single count. Trimming took 6 bases from V and 1 from J, leaving 9 bases between them. In germline, CDR1 is SQVTM, CDR2 ANQGSEA. This CDR3 region has 12 residues. The sequence was obtained from a woman under 40 who had been exposed to COVID-19. The sample was PBMCs or T cells enriched from blood (not recorded which). This rearrangement joins TRBV29-1 to TRBJ1-1; D remains unclear. The CDR3 sequence: CSVRRANTEAFF. The CDR3 DNA reads TGCAGCGTGCGAAGAGCGAACACTGAAGCTTTCTTT.